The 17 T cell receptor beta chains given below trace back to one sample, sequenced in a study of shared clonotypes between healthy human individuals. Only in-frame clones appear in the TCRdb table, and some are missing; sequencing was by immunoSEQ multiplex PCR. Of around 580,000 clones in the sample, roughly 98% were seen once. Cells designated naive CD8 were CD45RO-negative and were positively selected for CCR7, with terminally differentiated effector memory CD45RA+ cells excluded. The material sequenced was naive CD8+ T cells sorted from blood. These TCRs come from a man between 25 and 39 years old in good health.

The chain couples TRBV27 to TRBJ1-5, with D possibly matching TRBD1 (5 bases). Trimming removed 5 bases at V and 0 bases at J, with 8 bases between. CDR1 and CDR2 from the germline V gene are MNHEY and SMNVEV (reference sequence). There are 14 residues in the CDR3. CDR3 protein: CASSLQVSNQPQHF. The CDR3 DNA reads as TGTGCCAGCAGTCTACAGGTTAGCAATCAGCCCCAGCATTTT.

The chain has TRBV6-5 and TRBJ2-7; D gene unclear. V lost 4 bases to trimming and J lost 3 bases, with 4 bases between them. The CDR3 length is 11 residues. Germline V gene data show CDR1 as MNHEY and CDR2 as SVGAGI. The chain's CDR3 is CASSSDYEQYF. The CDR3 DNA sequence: TGTGCCAGCAGTTCCGACTACGAGCAGTACTTC.

In nucleotides, the CDR3 is TGTGCCAGCACCCTGGGTGATACCTACGAGCAGTACTTC. Its translation is CASTLGDTYEQYF. The chain links TRBV7-8 to TRBJ2-7, with unresolved D. Germline V CDR1 and CDR2: SGHVS, FQNEAQ. CDR3 length: 13 residues. Trimming cost V 7 bases and J 2 bases, with 12 bases left between them.

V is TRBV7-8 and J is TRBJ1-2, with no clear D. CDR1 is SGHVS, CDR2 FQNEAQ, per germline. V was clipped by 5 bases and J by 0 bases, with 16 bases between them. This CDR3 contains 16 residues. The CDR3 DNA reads TGTGCCAGCAGCAATATGCGACCACAACCTAACTATGGCTACACCTTC. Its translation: CASSNMRPQPNYGYTF.

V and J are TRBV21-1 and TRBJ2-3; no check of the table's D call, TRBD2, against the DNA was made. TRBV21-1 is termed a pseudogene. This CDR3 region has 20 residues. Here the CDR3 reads CASSKATGAFVRECTDTQYF. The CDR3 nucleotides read TGTGCCAGCAGCAAAGCGACTGGGGCCTTTGTGCGGGAGTGCACAGATACGCAGTATTTT.

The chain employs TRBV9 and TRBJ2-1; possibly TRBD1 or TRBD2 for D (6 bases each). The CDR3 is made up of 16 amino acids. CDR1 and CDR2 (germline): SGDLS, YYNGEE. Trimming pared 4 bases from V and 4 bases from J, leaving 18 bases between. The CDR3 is CASSPHRLGGYNEQFF. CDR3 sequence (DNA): TGTGCCAGCAGCCCGCATAGGTTAGGGGGGTACAATGAGCAGTTCTTC.

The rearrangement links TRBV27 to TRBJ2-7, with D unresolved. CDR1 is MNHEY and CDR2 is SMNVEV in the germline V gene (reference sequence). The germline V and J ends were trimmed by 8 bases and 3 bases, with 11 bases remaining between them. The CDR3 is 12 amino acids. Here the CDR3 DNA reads TGTGCCAGCGGATTCCACGGCTACGAGCAGTACTTC. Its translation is CASGFHGYEQYF.

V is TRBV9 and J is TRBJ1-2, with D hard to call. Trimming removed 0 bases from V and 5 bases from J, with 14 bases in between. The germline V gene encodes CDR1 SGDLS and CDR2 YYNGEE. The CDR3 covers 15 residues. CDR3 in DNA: TGTGCCAGCAGCGTAGGTGGCAGTTCGTCGTATGGCTACACCTTC. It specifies CASSVGGSSSYGYTF.

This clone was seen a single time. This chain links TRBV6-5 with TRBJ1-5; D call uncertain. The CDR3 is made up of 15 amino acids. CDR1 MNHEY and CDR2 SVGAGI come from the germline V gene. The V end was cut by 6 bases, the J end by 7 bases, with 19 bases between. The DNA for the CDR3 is TGTGCCAGCAGCCCCCAGGCGCTTGGGAAACAGCCCCAGCATTTT. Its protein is CASSPQALGKQPQHF.

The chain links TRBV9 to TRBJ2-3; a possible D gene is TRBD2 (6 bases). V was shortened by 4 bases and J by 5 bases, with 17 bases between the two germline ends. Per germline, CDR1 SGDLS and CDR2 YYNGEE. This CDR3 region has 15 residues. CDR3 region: CASSTRLGGLDTQYF. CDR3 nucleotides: TGTGCCAGCAGCACTAGACTAGGAGGGCTAGATACGCAGTATTTT. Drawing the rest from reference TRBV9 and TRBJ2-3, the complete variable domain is DSGVTQTPKHLITATGQRVTLRCSPRSGDLSVYWYQQSLDQGLQFLIQYYNGEERAKGNILERFSAQQFPDLHSELNLSSLELGDSALYFCASSTRLGGLDTQYFGPGTRLTVL.

This chain's CDR3 is CASSLRGLQPQHF. The CDR3 DNA is TGTGCCAGCAGCTTAAGGGGTCTTCAGCCCCAGCATTTT. The J gene is TRBJ1-5, the V gene TRBV11-2, with D possibly matching TRBD1 (5 bases). This CDR3 contains 13 residues. The V end was cut by 2 bases, the J end by 6 bases, with 8 bases between. In germline, CDR1 is SGHAT, CDR2 FQNNGV.

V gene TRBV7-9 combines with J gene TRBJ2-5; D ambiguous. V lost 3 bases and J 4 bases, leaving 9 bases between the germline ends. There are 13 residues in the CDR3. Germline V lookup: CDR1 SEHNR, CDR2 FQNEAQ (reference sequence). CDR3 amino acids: CASSLPLLETQYF. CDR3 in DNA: TGTGCCAGCAGCTTGCCGCTACTAGAGACCCAGTACTTC.

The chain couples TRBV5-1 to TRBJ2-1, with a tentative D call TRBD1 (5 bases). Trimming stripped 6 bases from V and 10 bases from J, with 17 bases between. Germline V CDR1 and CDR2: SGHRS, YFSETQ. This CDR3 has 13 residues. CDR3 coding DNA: TGCGCCAGCACCCAGGGTAGGGGCTGGGAGCAGTTCTTC. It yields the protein CASTQGRGWEQFF.

In DNA, the CDR3 is TGTGCCAGCAGCTTAGAGACAGGAACCTATGGCTACACCTTC. It encodes CASSLETGTYGYTF. The chain links TRBV7-9 to TRBJ1-2; tentative D call: TRBD1 (6 bases). In germline, CDR1 is SEHNR, CDR2 FQNEAQ (reference sequence). V gave up 1 base and J gave up 4 bases, with 10 bases separating them. The CDR3 spans 14 residues.

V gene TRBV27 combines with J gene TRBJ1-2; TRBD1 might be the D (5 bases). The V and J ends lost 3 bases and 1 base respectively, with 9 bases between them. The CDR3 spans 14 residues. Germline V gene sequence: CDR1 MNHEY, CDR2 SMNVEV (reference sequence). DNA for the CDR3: TGTGCCAGCAGTTTCAACAGGATTAACTATGGCTACACCTTC. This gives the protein CASSFNRINYGYTF.

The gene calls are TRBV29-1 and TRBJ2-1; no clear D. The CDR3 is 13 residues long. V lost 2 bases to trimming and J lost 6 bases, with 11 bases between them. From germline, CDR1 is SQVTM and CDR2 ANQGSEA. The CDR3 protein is CSVEWARTNEQFF. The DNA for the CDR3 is TGCAGCGTTGAATGGGCCAGGACCAATGAGCAGTTCTTC.

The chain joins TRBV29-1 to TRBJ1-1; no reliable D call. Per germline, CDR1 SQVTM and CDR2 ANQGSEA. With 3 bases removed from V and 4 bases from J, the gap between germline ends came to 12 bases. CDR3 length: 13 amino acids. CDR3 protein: CSVERVLSTEAFF. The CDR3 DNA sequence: TGCAGCGTTGAGCGGGTTTTAAGCACTGAAGCTTTCTTT.